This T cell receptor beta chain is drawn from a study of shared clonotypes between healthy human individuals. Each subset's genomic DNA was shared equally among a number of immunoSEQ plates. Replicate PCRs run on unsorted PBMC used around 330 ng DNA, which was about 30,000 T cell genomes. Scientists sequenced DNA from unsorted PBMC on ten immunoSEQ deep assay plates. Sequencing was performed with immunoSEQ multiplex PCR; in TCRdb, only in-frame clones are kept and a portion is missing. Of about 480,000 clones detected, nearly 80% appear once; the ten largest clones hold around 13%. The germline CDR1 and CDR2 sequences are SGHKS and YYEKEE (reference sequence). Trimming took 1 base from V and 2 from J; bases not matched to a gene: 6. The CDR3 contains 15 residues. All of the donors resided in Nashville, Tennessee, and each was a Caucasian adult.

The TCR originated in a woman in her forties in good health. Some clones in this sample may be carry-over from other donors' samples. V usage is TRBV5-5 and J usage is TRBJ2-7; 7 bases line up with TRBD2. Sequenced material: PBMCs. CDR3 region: CASSLLGGSPYEQYF. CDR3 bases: TGTGCCAGCAGCTTGTTGGGGGGGTCTCCCTACGAGCAGTACTTC.